The rows below give T cell receptor beta chains drawn from one sample of a study of T cells in narcolepsy. Profiling relied on immunoSEQ multiplex PCR, and the TCRdb table lists in-frame clones only, not all of them. This sample carries about 27,000 clones, 84% of them seen once, and the ten largest clones take approximately 1.3%. The sample was CD45RA- memory CD4+ T cells from PBMCs. Receptors originate from a human donor with narcolepsy. The CDR3 runs from the conserved cysteine through the conserved F or W. The D gene is left open where the match is weak. Clone size is shown for a subset of rows, as once, few, many or a class of expanded clone.

j_call d_call clone_size v_call cdr3_nt cdr3_aa
TRBJ2-1 TRBD2 - TRBV11-2 TGTGCCAGCAGCTTCCAACTAGCGGCCTCCTACAATGAGCAGTTCTTC CASSFQLAASYNEQFF
TRBJ2-2 - - TRBV4-3 TGCGCCAGCAGCCAAGGTTTTCAGGCCGGGGAGCTGTTTTTT CASSQGFQAGELFF
TRBJ1-5 TRBD1 - TRBV5-6 TGTGCCAGCAGCAGCCGGGACAGGGGTTTTCAGCCCCAGCATTTT CASSSRDRGFQPQHF
TRBJ2-3 - - TRBV2 TGTGCCAGCAAAGCCGCCGGGCTAACAGATACGCAGTATTTT CASKAAGLTDTQYF
TRBJ1-1 - - TRBV28 TGTGCCAGCAGTTACGTCCAAAACACTGAAGCTTTCTTT CASSYVQNTEAFF
TRBJ1-2 - - TRBV10-2 TGCGCCAGCAGTGAGGTTAAGGGGACCCTCCCTTATGGCTACACCTTC CASSEVKGTLPYGYTF
TRBJ2-7 TRBD2 - TRBV10-3 TGTGCCATCAGTGATCTCCGACTAGCGGGACTCTACGAGCAGTACTTC CAISDLRLAGLYEQYF
TRBJ2-6 TRBD2 once TRBV7-9 TGTGCCAGCAGCTTAGACTCCTCGGGAGGGCTTGCTGGGGCCAACGTCCTGACTTTC CASSLDSSGGLAGANVLTF
TRBJ1-2 - - TRBV18 TGTGCCAGCTCACAAGGACAGCCTGACTATGGCTACACCTTC CASSQGQPDYGYTF
TRBJ2-5 - - TRBV19 TGTGCCAGTAGTATGCTTACAGCGGGCCGAGAGACCCAGTACTTC CASSMLTAGRETQYF
TRBJ1-5 - few TRBV19 TGTGCCAGCACCACGACTCGTAGAAATAGCAATCAGCCCCAGCATTTT CASTTTRRNSNQPQHF
TRBJ2-1 - few TRBV19 TGTGCCAGTAGCTTCTACGGTGAGCAGTTCTTC CASSFYGEQFF
TRBJ1-1 - - TRBV9 TGTGCCACGGGGCGCGGGATTCAGTTAGATACTGAAGCTTTCTTT CATGRGIQLDTEAFF
TRBJ2-7 TRBD1 - TRBV19 TGTGCCAGTAGTTCCCGGGACAGATCTTCCGAGCAGTACTTC CASSSRDRSSEQYF
TRBJ2-7 - - TRBV11-2 TGTGCCAGCAGCTTAGAGGTGGGTTCGGGACGAAACTACGAGCAGTACTTC CASSLEVGSGRNYEQYF
TRBJ2-5 - - TRBV19 TGTGCCAGTAGTATAGATGCATCAGGGTATCTGGAGACCCAGTACTTC CASSIDASGYLETQYF
TRBJ2-3 - - TRBV11-3 TGTGCCAGCAGCCCCGTGAGGGGGTCAGATACGCAGTATTTT CASSPVRGSDTQYF
TRBJ1-3 TRBD1 - TRBV11-2 TGTGCCAGCAGCACGACAGGGTCTGGAAACACCATATATTTT CASSTTGSGNTIYF
TRBJ1-5 - - TRBV5-8 TGTGCCAGCAGTCTTCAGGGCAGAAGCAATCAGCCCCAGCATTTT CASSLQGRSNQPQHF
TRBJ1-2 - - TRBV12-5 TGTGCTAGTGGTCCCGGCGGGGGGGCGATTGGCTACACCTTC CASGPGGGAIGYTF
TRBJ2-1 - - TRBV5-6 TGTGCCAGCAGCTTCAGTCAGAGCTCCTACAATGAGCAGTTCTTC CASSFSQSSYNEQFF
TRBJ1-2 - - TRBV18 TGTGCCAGCTCTCATACCTCGGGCGCTGGCTACACCTTC CASSHTSGAGYTF
TRBJ2-6 - - TRBV28 TGTGCCAGCAGTCTCACAGGGTTGGCTTATGGGGCCAACGTCCTGACTTTC CASSLTGLAYGANVLTF
TRBJ2-7 - - TRBV5-1 TGCGCCAGCAGCGGAACGAGCTCCTACGAGCAGTACTTC CASSGTSSYEQYF
TRBJ2-5 - - TRBV7-6 TGTGCCAGCAGCTTATTGGGGAGCCAAGAGACCCAGTACTTC CASSLLGSQETQYF
TRBJ2-3 - - TRBV11-1 TGTGCCAGCAGCAGTACTAGCCGGGTGTGGGATACGCAGTATTTT CASSSTSRVWDTQYF
TRBJ2-7 - - TRBV28 TGTGCCAGCAGTAGGAGCGGGACACTCCTCGAGCAGTACTTC CASSRSGTLLEQYF
TRBJ2-1 TRBD2 - TRBV11-3 TGTGCCAGCAGCGCATCTAGCGGGAGGGTCGGTGAGCAGTTCTTC CASSASSGRVGEQFF
TRBJ2-7 - - TRBV6-1 TGTGCCAGCAGTGGACTCTACGAGCAGTACTTC CASSGLYEQYF
TRBJ2-7 - - TRBV19 TGTGCCACAGCTCAAGAACCAGGGGCTATTTACGAGCAGTACTTC CATAQEPGAIYEQYF
TRBJ2-5 - - TRBV18 TGTGCCAGCTCACAGGGGGAGATACAAGAGACCCAGTACTTC CASSQGEIQETQYF
TRBJ1-5 - - TRBV10-3 TGTGCCATCAGTGAACTTGGGAGCGGTCAGCCCCAGCATTTT CAISELGSGQPQHF
TRBJ2-2 TRBD2 - TRBV10-3 TGTGCCATCAAAGGGACTAGCGGGAGGGGTGGCACCGGGGAGCTGTTTTTT CAIKGTSGRGGTGELFF
TRBJ2-5 TRBD2 - TRBV19 TGTGCCAGTAGTGTCGGACTAGCTACGGAGACCCAGTACTTC CASSVGLATETQYF
TRBJ2-3 - - TRBV7-8 TGTGCCAGCGCCCCCCATGGTAGCACAGATACGCAGTATTTT CASAPHGSTDTQYF
TRBJ2-7 - - TRBV6-6 TGTGCCAGCAGGACGGACAGTTTCGGGAGCTCCTACGAGCAGTACTTC CASRTDSFGSSYEQYF
TRBJ1-2 - - TRBV29-1 TGCAGCGCCCTGGGACAAAACTCCTACACCTTC CSALGQNSYTF
TRBJ2-1 TRBD2 - TRBV20-1 TGCAGTGCTAGGCTAGCGGGAGGGGAGTTCTTC CSARLAGGEFF
TRBJ2-7 TRBD2 - TRBV5-6 TGTGCCAGCAGCTTCACTAGCGGGTACGAGCAGTACTTC CASSFTSGYEQYF
TRBJ2-2 TRBD1 - TRBV10-3 TGTGCCATCAGTAATACAGGGGGCGGGAACACCGGGGAGCTGTTTTTT CAISNTGGGNTGELFF
TRBJ2-2 TRBD2 - TRBV11-2 TGTGCCAGCAGTTTTAGCGGGAGGCAGGGTATCGGGGAGCTGTTTTTT CASSFSGRQGIGELFF
TRBJ1-1 - - TRBV14 TGTGCCAGCAGCCAAGATTATTTAGGCACTGAAGCTTTCTTT CASSQDYLGTEAFF
TRBJ1-1 - - TRBV5-4 TGTGCCAGCAGCTTGCGTTCTGAAGCTTTCTTT CASSLRSEAFF
TRBJ1-5 - few TRBV7-9 TGTGCCAGCAGCTTAGGGGGCGGCATCAATCAGCCCCAGCATTTT CASSLGGGINQPQHF
TRBJ2-7 - - TRBV6-8 TGTGCCAGCAGTAAAGACTACGAGCAGTACTTC CASSKDYEQYF
TRBJ2-3 TRBD2 - TRBV11-2 TGTGCCAGCAGCTTGGGGACTAGCGGGGATGGAGATACGCAGTATTTT CASSLGTSGDGDTQYF
TRBJ1-3 - - TRBV5-1 TGCGCCAGCAGCTTGGATTTAGCTTCTGGAAACACCATATATTTT CASSLDLASGNTIYF
TRBJ2-1 TRBD2 - TRBV5-1 TGCGCCAGCAGCTTGGTCTCTAGCGGGAGGGCTGTGTTCTTC CASSLVSSGRAVFF